This T cell receptor (beta chain) was identified in a study of T cell responses to AZD1222 COVID-19 vaccine. TCRdb keeps only in-frame clones here, not all; method: immunoSEQ multiplex PCR. Among about 97,000 clones, roughly 89% were seen once, and the ten largest hold 6.5% to 8%. Trimming removed 7 bases from V and 10 bases from J; junction bases left unmatched: 10. The CDR3 runs to 13 residues. The germline V gene has CDR1 SNHLY and CDR2 FYNNEI. The source is an adult in good health. The sequencing used peripheral blood, collected on day 0 of AZD1222 vaccination. The rearrangement joins TRBV2 to TRBJ1-1; 9 bases align to TRBD1. In nucleotides, the CDR3 is TGTGCCAGCACCCAGGGACAGGGTTTAGGAGCTTTCTTT. The encoded protein is CASTQGQGLGAFF. Full variable domain (outside the CDR3, taken from reference TRBV2 and TRBJ1-1): EPEVTQTPSHQVTQMGQEVILRCVPISNHLYFYWYRQILGQKVEFLVSFYNNEISEKSEIFDDQFSVERPDGSNFTLKIRSTKLEDSAMYFCASTQGQGLGAFFGQGTRLTVV.